Sequencing of this T cell receptor beta chain was carried out in a study of T-cell reconstitution after alpha-beta-depleted transplantation in children. The study, taken as a whole, reports: The study reportedly traced alpha-beta T cells about two months after transplant to several hundred expanded graft clones. The study traced high day-60 TCRbeta diversity in some patients to surviving recipient T cells and thymic progenitors. A year had passed since transplant, and T-cell counts and diversity by then came mostly from newly produced T cells.

Points on this clonotype: Its antigen remains unknown.

The V gene lost 7 bases and the J gene lost 4 bases, with 14 bases spanning the gap. CDR3 size: 14 residues. Unique molecular identifiers were used in preparing the TCRbeta library. TCRdb analysed the PCR reads with MiXCR anew, one entry per CDR3 protein. The table records 610,000 or so distinct CDR3 sequences, 25% to 30% of them present only once. The clonotype originates from a boy under two years old with Wiskott-Aldrich syndrome, due to receive a stem cell transplant. Specimen: PBMCs, collected before TCRalphabeta/CD19-depleted stem cell transplant. The chain joins TRBV12-3 or TRBV12-4 to TRBJ2-1; D remains ambiguous. In DNA form, the CDR3 reads TGTGCCAGCAAGGGCTATGAAATTTACAATGAGCAGTTCTTC. It codes for CASKGYEIYNEQFF.